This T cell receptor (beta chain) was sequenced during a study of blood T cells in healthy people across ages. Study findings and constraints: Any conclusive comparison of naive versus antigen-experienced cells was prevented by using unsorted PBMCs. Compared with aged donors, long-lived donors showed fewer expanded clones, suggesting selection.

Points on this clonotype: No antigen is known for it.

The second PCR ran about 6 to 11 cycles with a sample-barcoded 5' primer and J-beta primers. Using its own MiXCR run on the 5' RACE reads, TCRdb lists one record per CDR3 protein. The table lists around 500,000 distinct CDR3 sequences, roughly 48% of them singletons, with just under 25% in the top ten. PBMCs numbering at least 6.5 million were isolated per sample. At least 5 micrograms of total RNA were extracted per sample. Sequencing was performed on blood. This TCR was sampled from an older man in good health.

The CDR3 protein is CASSLATLEDHTDTQYF. The CDR3 DNA sequence: TGTGCCAGCAGCTTAGCGACCTTAGAAGACCACACAGATACGCAGTATTTT. The V and J genes are TRBV7-9 and TRBJ2-3; D is unclear. The germline CDR1 and CDR2 sequences are SEHNR and FQNEAQ (reference sequence). There are 17 residues in the CDR3. Between the trimmed V and J ends, which lost 0 bases and 2 bases, there was a span of 15 bases.